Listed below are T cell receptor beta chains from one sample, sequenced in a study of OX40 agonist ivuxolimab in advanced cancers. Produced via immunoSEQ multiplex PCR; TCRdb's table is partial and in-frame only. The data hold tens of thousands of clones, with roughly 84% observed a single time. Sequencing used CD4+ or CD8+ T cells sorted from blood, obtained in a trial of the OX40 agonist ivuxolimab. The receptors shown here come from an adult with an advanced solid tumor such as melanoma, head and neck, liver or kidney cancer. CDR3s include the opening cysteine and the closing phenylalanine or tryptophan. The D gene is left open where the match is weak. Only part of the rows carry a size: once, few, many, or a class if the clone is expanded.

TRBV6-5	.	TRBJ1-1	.	TGTGCCAGCAGTTCCACGGTCAACACTGAAGCTTTCTTT	CASSSTVNTEAFF
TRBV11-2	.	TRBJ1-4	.	TGTGCCAGCAGCTTAGCCCAGATTAATGAAAAACTGTTTTTT	CASSLAQINEKLFF
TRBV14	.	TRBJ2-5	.	TGTGCCAGCAGCCAAGGACAGGTTTGGGAGACCCAGTACTTC	CASSQGQVWETQYF
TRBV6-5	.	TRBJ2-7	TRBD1	TGTGCCAGCAGCCCCTTGGGCAGGGGGACCTACGAGCAGTACTTC	CASSPLGRGTYEQYF
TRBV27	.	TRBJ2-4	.	TGTGCCAGCAGTTCTCTCGGGGCAGGGGAAAACATTCAGTACTTC	CASSSLGAGENIQYF
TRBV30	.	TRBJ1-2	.	TGTGCCTGGGGTCTGGGGAGTGGCTACACCTTC	CAWGLGSGYTF
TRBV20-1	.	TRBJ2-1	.	TGCAGTGCTAGTCTAGGGGTTGAGCAGTTCTTC	CSASLGVEQFF
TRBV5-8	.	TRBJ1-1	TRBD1	TGTGCCAGCACCAGACAGGGGCCGTCATTGGGCACTGAAGCTTTCTTT	CASTRQGPSLGTEAFF
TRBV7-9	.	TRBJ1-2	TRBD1	TGTGCCACCCAATGTAAAGCCGGGACAGGGGAGTGTGATGGCTACACCTTC	CATQCKAGTGECDGYTF
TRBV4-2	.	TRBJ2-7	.	TGTGCCAGCAGCCAAGAAGGGACGATGGCCTACGAGCAGTACTTC	CASSQEGTMAYEQYF
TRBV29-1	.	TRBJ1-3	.	TGCAGCGTTGCTCATATTGCCTCAGGGAGCTCTGGAAACACCATATATTTT	CSVAHIASGSSGNTIYF
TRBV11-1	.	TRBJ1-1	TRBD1	TGTGCCAGCAGCCACGTCCCGGGACAGGGTTTCTACACTGAAGCTTTCTTT	CASSHVPGQGFYTEAFF
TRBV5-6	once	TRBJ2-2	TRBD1	TGTGCCAGCAGCTTAGGACAGGGTGTCGGGGAGCTGTTTTTT	CASSLGQGVGELFF
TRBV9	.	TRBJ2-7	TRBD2	TGTGCCAGCAGCGCCGGGGGGACCTCCTACGAGCAGTACTTC	CASSAGGTSYEQYF
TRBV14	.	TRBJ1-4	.	TGTGCCAGCAGCCAAGAGGGAAGGCAAAAACTGTTTTTT	CASSQEGRQKLFF
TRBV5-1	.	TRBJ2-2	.	TGCGCCAGCAGCTTGGCCATAAACTTTGGGAACACCGGGGAGCTGTTTTTT	CASSLAINFGNTGELFF
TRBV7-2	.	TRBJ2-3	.	TGTGCCAGCAGCCGAAGACTGATGCGGGTAAATACGCAGTATTTT	CASSRRLMRVNTQYF
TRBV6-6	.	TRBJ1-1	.	TGTGCCAGCAGTTTAATCGGGGAAAACACTGAAGCTTTCTTT	CASSLIGENTEAFF